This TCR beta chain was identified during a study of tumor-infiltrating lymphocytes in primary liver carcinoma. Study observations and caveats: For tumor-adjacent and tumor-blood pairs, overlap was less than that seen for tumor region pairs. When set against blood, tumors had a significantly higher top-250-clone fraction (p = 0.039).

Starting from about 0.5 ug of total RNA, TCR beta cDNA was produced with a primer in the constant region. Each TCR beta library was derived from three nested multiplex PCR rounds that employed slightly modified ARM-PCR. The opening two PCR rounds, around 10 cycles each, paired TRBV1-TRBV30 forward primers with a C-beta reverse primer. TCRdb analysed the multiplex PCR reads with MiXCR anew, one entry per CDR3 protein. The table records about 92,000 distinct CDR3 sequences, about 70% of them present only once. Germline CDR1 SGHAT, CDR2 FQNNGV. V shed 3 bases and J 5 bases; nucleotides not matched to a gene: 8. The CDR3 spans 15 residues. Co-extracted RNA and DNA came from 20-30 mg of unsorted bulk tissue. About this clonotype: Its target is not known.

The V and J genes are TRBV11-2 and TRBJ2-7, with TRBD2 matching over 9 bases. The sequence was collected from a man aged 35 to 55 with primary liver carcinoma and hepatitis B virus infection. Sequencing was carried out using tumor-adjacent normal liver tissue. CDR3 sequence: CASSLDIGLANEQYF. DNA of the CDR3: TGTGCCAGCAGCTTGGATATCGGACTAGCGAACGAGCAGTACTTC.